This T cell receptor beta chain appears in the sequencing data of a study of shared clonotypes between healthy human individuals. Naivety among CD8 cells was defined by CD45RO negativity and positive CCR7 selection, thereby excluding terminally differentiated effector memory CD45RA+ cells. Here immunoSEQ multiplex PCR was the method, and the copy in TCRdb shows in-frame clones only, minus some. The sample shows around 1.9 million clones, around 93% of them seen only once. Germline V lookup: CDR1 MGHDK, CDR2 SYGVNS. The CDR3 length is 16 residues. Trimming cost V 4 bases and J 5 bases, with 17 bases left between them.

The receptor comes from a man aged 18 to 29 in good health. Some clones in this sample may be carry-over from other donors' samples. The sequenced material came from naive CD8+ T cells from PBMCs. V is TRBV25-1 and J is TRBJ2-2, with D possibly being TRBD1 or TRBD2 (5 bases each). CDR3 loop: CASSGWPLGGTGELFF. DNA for the CDR3: TGTGCCAGCAGTGGCTGGCCGCTTGGGGGAACCGGGGAGCTGTTTTTT.